Below are 18 T cell receptor beta chains sequenced from a single sample in a study of cytomegalovirus exposure and HLA in healthy donors. The assay was immunoSEQ multiplex PCR, and TCRdb's table has in-frame clones only and misses some. The sample lists about 160,000 clones; roughly 90% were seen once. Input material: PBMCs. All receptors come from a woman aged 18-30 years in good health and CMV-seropositive.

This chain joins TRBV30 and TRBJ2-1; the D is unclear. V was shortened by 6 bases and J by 7 bases, with 16 bases between the two germline ends. This CDR3 is 13 amino acids long. The germline V gene has CDR1 GTSNPN and CDR2 SVGIG (reference sequence). This CDR3 reads CACRSDPRNEQFF. CDR3 DNA sequence: TGTGCCTGTCGGAGCGACCCTAGGAATGAGCAGTTCTTC.

This clone was recorded once. The rearrangement joins TRBV4-1 to TRBJ2-2; a possible D gene is TRBD2 (5 bases). Germline CDR1 reads MGHRA; CDR2 reads YSYEKL. V gave up 3 bases and J gave up 6 bases, with 17 bases separating them. This CDR3 is built from 16 residues. The CDR3 reads CASSQEATDTSGELFF. CDR3 DNA sequence: TGCGCCAGCAGCCAGGAGGCTACAGACACGTCCGGGGAGCTGTTTTTT.

The chain carries TRBV28 and TRBJ1-5, with D uncertain. Per germline, CDR1 MDHEN and CDR2 SYDVKM. CDR3 length: 16 amino acids. Trimming shortened V by 2 bases and J by 9 bases, and 20 bases separated the two germline ends. The CDR3 region has the DNA TGTGCCAGCAGTTTACTAGCCGGGGAGCAAATAGGGCCCCAGCATTTT. It encodes CASSLLAGEQIGPQHF.

The chain is built from TRBV28 and TRBJ1-5; weak D call: TRBD1 (6 bases). The CDR3 totals 14 residues. Germline V gene data show CDR1 as MDHEN and CDR2 as SYDVKM. Trimming removed 5 bases from V and 4 bases from J, with 12 bases in between. DNA for the CDR3: TGTGCCAGCAGTCCCGGGACATTTAATCAGCCCCAGCATTTT. Amino acids: CASSPGTFNQPQHF.

The rearrangement links TRBV10-3 to TRBJ1-2; 7 bases are a match to TRBD1. V dropped 6 bases and J dropped 5; count of bases not matched to a gene: 9. This CDR3 has 14 residues. Germline CDR1 reads ENHRY; CDR2 reads SYGVKD. CDR3 in DNA: TGTGCCATCAGCGGCTTGAGACAGGGATATGGCTACACCTTC. It is translated as CAISGLRQGYGYTF.

J is TRBJ1-1 and V is TRBV5-8; D is uncertain. Germline CDR1 SGHTS, CDR2 YDEGEE. V lost 3 bases and J 5 bases, leaving 17 bases between the germline ends. The CDR3 runs to 15 residues. As DNA, the CDR3 is TGTGCCAGCAGCTCCCGGGCGGGAGGGAGGACTGAAGCTTTCTTT. Protein product: CASSSRAGGRTEAFF.

The chain carries TRBV5-1 and TRBJ2-7, with a tentative D call TRBD2 (6 bases). This CDR3 is 16 amino acids long. The V end lost 3 bases, the J end lost 4 bases, and 20 bases lay between the germline ends. Germline values: CDR1 SGHRS, CDR2 YFSETQ. The CDR3, as DNA: TGCGCCAGCAGCTCTGGGGGGACGGCCGTTGGGTACGAGCAGTACTTC. Encoded protein: CASSSGGTAVGYEQYF.

The rearrangement joins TRBV25-1 to TRBJ2-7, with 8 bases identical to TRBD1. The CDR3 length is 16 residues. The ends lost 6 bases at V and 6 bases at J; junction bases unmatched: 16. Germline values: CDR1 MGHDK, CDR2 SYGVNS. CDR3 coding DNA: TGTGCCAGCAGCTCCCTCAGCTCCGGGACAGGACTCGAGCAGTACTTC. Translating gives CASSSLSSGTGLEQYF.

CDR3 in DNA: TGCGCCAGCAGCCAATTCTGGGACACTCTGGGTGGAAACACCATATATTTT. The encoded protein is CASSQFWDTLGGNTIYF. The chain joins TRBV4-1 to TRBJ1-3, with a tentative D call TRBD1 (6 bases). The CDR3 extends over 17 amino acids. Looked up from germline, CDR1 is MGHRA and CDR2 is YSYEKL. Trimming shortened V by 2 bases and J by 3 bases, and 17 bases separated the two germline ends.

This chain connects TRBV5-4 to TRBJ1-1, with D unclear. The CDR3 loop spans 14 amino acids. Germline CDR1 reads SGHNT; CDR2 reads YYREEE (reference sequence). Trimming shortened V by 4 bases and J by 3 bases, and 13 bases separated the two germline ends. Here the CDR3 reads CASSEGRADTEAFF. Written as DNA, the CDR3 is TGTGCCAGCAGCGAGGGTCGGGCGGACACTGAAGCTTTCTTT.

The rearrangement joins TRBV19 to TRBJ2-7; TRBD1 aligns across 10 bases. Germline loops: CDR1 LNHDA, CDR2 SQIVND (reference sequence). The CDR3 loop spans 14 amino acids. Trimming at V came to 7 bases and at J to 2 bases, leaving 5 bases not matched to a gene. CDR3 coding DNA: TGTGCCAGTACTCCGGGACAGGGGACCTACGAGCAGTACTTC. As protein: CASTPGQGTYEQYF.

The chain links TRBV27 to TRBJ2-1; 11 positions match TRBD2. CDR1 MNHEY and CDR2 SMNVEV come from the germline V gene (reference sequence). The CDR3 has 16 amino acids. J was trimmed by 5 bases and V by 6 bases; bases with no gene match: 9. DNA of the CDR3: TGTGCCAGCAGGCTGTTAGCGGGAGGGCCGAACAATGAGCAGTTCTTC. This gives the protein CASRLLAGGPNNEQFF.

The chain combines TRBV7-2 with TRBJ1-5; D gene ambiguous. The CDR3 runs 16 residues. Trimming removed 2 bases from V and 3 bases from J, with 14 bases in between. The germline CDR1 and CDR2 sequences are SGHTA and FQGNSA. The DNA of the CDR3 is TGTGCCAGCAGCTTAAGGCAGGTGGGCTTCAATCAGCCCCAGCATTTT. It translates to CASSLRQVGFNQPQHF.

The chain recombines TRBV18 with TRBJ2-7; TRBD1 matches at 9 bases. CDR1 is KGHSH, CDR2 LQKENI, per germline. The CDR3 is 15 amino acids. The V segment lost 6 bases and the J segment 1 base; nucleotides outside the gene matches: 7. The CDR3 loop is CASSRTGGESYEQYF. As DNA, the CDR3 is TGTGCCAGCTCGCGTACAGGGGGCGAATCCTACGAGCAGTACTTC.

This chain links TRBV5-5 with TRBJ2-7; the match to TRBD2 covers 10 bases. There are 15 residues in the CDR3. Germline CDR1 SGHKS, CDR2 YYEKEE (reference sequence). Losses at the gene ends were 3 bases for V and 7 bases for J; bases not matched to a gene: 10. The CDR3 region is CASSSSLAGFGEQYF. The CDR3 nucleotides are TGTGCCAGCAGCTCCTCACTAGCGGGGTTTGGGGAGCAGTACTTC. The full variable domain, completed using reference TRBV5-5 and TRBJ2-7, is DAGVTQSPTHLIKTRGQQVTLRCSPISGHKSVSWYQQVLGQGPQFIFQYYEKEERGRGNFPDRFSARQFPNYSSELNVNALLLGDSALYLCASSSSLAGFGEQYFGPGTRLTVT.

Here the CDR3 reads CSARADYEQYF. The CDR3, as DNA: TGCAGTGCTAGGGCTGACTACGAGCAGTACTTC. The genes are TRBV20-1 and TRBJ2-7; D uncertain. This CDR3 spans 11 amino acids. Between the trimmed V and J ends, which lost 3 bases and 3 bases, there was a span of 6 bases. Germline values: CDR1 DFQATT, CDR2 SNEGSKA (reference sequence).

J is TRBJ1-1 and V is TRBV19; a weak D match, TRBD1 (5 bases). V was trimmed by 7 bases and J by 1 base, leaving 13 bases between them. CDR1 and CDR2 from the germline V gene are LNHDA and SQIVND (reference sequence). The CDR3 spans 14 residues. CDR3 sequence (DNA): TGTGCCAGTAATCGGGGACTGAGGAACACTGAAGCTTTCTTT. Protein: CASNRGLRNTEAFF.

The chain carries TRBV11-3 and TRBJ2-1; 7 bases match TRBD2. This CDR3 has 15 amino acids. Germline-derived CDR1 and CDR2 are SGHNT and YENEEA. The junction had 13 bases not matched to a gene; V was cut back by 5 bases and J by 9 bases. The chain's CDR3 is CASSLRASGRGEQFF. CDR3 nucleotides: TGTGCCAGCAGCCTGAGGGCTAGCGGTAGGGGTGAGCAGTTCTTC.